Listed below are T cell receptor beta chains from one sample, sequenced in a study of T-cell reconstitution after alpha-beta-depleted transplantation in children. TCRdb re-analysed the PCR reads in MiXCR, keeping a single row per CDR3 protein. The repertoire holds 100,000 or so distinct CDR3 sequences, with 6% as singletons. The starting material was PBMCs, mostly from graft donor cells, obtained 60 days after TCRalphabeta/CD19-depleted stem cell transplant. These receptors were collected from a female patient aged 2-10 years who had a stem cell transplant for Fanconi anemia, so the T cells may come from the graft donor. Both conserved end residues are part of each CDR3. A D gene is named only where the DNA matches it firmly. Size is omitted from some rows. Given values are once, few, many or a class for expanded clones.

J gene,clone size,V gene,D gene,CDR3 length,CDR3 DNA,CDR3 protein
TRBJ2-3,many,TRBV10-3,TRBD2,17,TGTGCCATCAAGGAAAGACTAGCGGGAGAATTTGGAGATACGCAGTATTTT,CAIKERLAGEFGDTQYF
TRBJ1-2,many,TRBV5-1,TRBD1,14,TGCGCCAGCAGCTCTGGACAGGGGAACTATGGCTACACCTTC,CASSSGQGNYGYTF
TRBJ2-3,-,TRBV2,TRBD2,14,TGTGCCAGCAGGATGGGACTAGCCGAAGATACGCAGTATTTT,CASRMGLAEDTQYF
TRBJ2-7,many,TRBV12-3/TRBV12-4,-,12,TGTGCCAGCAGTTTCCGGGGGCTCGAGCAGTACTTC,CASSFRGLEQYF
TRBJ2-2,few,TRBV28,TRBD2,19,TGTGCCAGCAGTTTAACCGCTCCGGGACTAGCAGGTGGCACCGGGGAGCTGTTTTTT,CASSLTAPGLAGGTGELFF
TRBJ2-6,few,TRBV7-3,TRBD1,17,TGTGCCAGCAGCTACCGGGACAGGGGAAGTGGGGCCAACGTCCTGACTTTC,CASSYRDRGSGANVLTF
TRBJ2-2,-,TRBV28,-,11,TGTGCCAGCAGTTCCCCCGGGGAGCTGTTTTTT,CASSSPGELFF
TRBJ1-2,-,TRBV30,-,13,TGTGCCTGGAGTGGGGGAAATAACTATGGCTACACCTTC,CAWSGGNNYGYTF
TRBJ2-5,many,TRBV5-1,TRBD2,16,TGCGCCAGCAGCTTGTGGACTAGCGGGGGGGGAGAGACCCAGTACTTC,CASSLWTSGGGETQYF
TRBJ2-7,-,TRBV12-3/TRBV12-4,-,12,TGTGCCAGCAGTTTCGTTTTTTACGAGCAGTACTTC,CASSFVFYEQYF
TRBJ2-7,many,TRBV3-1,TRBD2,15,TGTGCCAGCAGCTCGGCGGGGGTGCTTGGGCACGAGCAGTACTTC,CASSSAGVLGHEQYF
TRBJ2-3,-,TRBV2,-,19,TGTGCCAGCAGTGAAATGCACCCCGAGGCCACAGCTAGCACAGATACGCAGTATTTT,CASSEMHPEATASTDTQYF
TRBJ2-7,many,TRBV28,TRBD1,16,TGTGCCAGCAGTTCGAGGACAGGGCGACTTACCTACGAGCAGTACTTC,CASSSRTGRLTYEQYF
TRBJ2-5,many,TRBV24-1,-,16,TGTGCCACCAGTGACCCCCCGAGTGGGAGACAAGAGACCCAGTACTTC,CATSDPPSGRQETQYF
TRBJ2-1,many,TRBV5-1,-,15,TGCGCCAGCAGCTTGTCTGGGACGGACTACAATGAGCAGTTCTTC,CASSLSGTDYNEQFF
TRBJ2-7,-,TRBV7-9,-,16,TGTGCCAGCAGCTTAGCAGTTTGGAAACAATATGGGAAGCAGTACTTC,CASSLAVWKQYGKQYF
TRBJ1-2,few,TRBV29-1,-,15,TGCAGCGTTGAAGTTCCTGGCCAGGCTCCCTATGGCTACACCTTC,CSVEVPGQAPYGYTF
TRBJ2-1,many,TRBV3-1,-,14,TGTGCCAGCAGCCAAGTTGACTATTCCGGTGAGCAGTTCTTC,CASSQVDYSGEQFF
TRBJ2-3,many,TRBV10-3,TRBD2,16,TGTGCCACTAAGATGGGACTAGCGGGAAGCACAGATACGCAGTATTTT,CATKMGLAGSTDTQYF
TRBJ2-6,few,TRBV5-1,-,17,TGCGCCAGCAGCTTGGTTAGCTCCCTCTCTGGGGCCAACGTCCTGACTTTC,CASSLVSSLSGANVLTF
TRBJ2-1,many,TRBV15,-,17,TGTGCCACCAGCAGAGACCGGGACCGAAGGATTTACTATGAGCAGTTCTTC,CATSRDRDRRIYYEQFF
TRBJ2-1,many,TRBV6-2/TRBV6-3,TRBD2,16,TGTGCCAGCAGTTCCATCTGGACTAGCGGGAGGGATGAGCAGTTCTTC,CASSSIWTSGRDEQFF
TRBJ2-1,-,TRBV11-2,TRBD2,18,TGTGCCAGCAGCGACCCGCGGGGGGGCGTAATTACCTACAATGAGCAGTTCTTC,CASSDPRGGVITYNEQFF
TRBJ2-1,many,TRBV20-1,TRBD2,15,TGCAGTGCTAGAGTCTCGCGGGAGGCCTACAATGAGCAGTTCTTC,CSARVSREAYNEQFF
TRBJ2-7,few,TRBV7-2,-,13,TGTGCCAGCAGCTTGCAACAGCCCTACGAGCAGTACTTC,CASSLQQPYEQYF
TRBJ1-1,few,TRBV11-1,TRBD1,20,TGTGCCAGCAGCTTAGTCCGACCAGACAGGGGGCGGTCAGAGTGGACTGAAGCTTTCTTT,CASSLVRPDRGRSEWTEAFF
TRBJ2-7,-,TRBV28,-,15,TGTGCCAGCAGCCAAGACAGGCGAAGCTCCTACGAGCAGTACTTC,CASSQDRRSSYEQYF
TRBJ2-2,many,TRBV5-1,TRBD1,15,TGCGCCAGCAGCTTGTTGACAGGGGGCAGCGGGGAGCTGTTTTTT,CASSLLTGGSGELFF
TRBJ2-7,-,TRBV20-1,-,12,TGCAGTGCTAGTGAGACTGGCTACGAGCAGTACTTC,CSASETGYEQYF
TRBJ2-3,many,TRBV28,TRBD1,15,TGTGCCAGCAGTTTAGACAGGGGAATTGCAGATACGCAGTATTTT,CASSLDRGIADTQYF
TRBJ2-1,many,TRBV12-3/TRBV12-4,TRBD2,16,TGTGCCAGCAGTTTGCGGGGGGGTGAGATACACAATGAGCAGTTCTTC,CASSLRGGEIHNEQFF
TRBJ1-4,few,TRBV7-2,-,15,TGTGCCAGCAGCTTAACCCGGGCAAACACAGAAAAACTGTTTTTT,CASSLTRANTEKLFF
TRBJ2-3,many,TRBV7-8,-,16,TGTGCCAGCAGCCTTGTCGGCGGGACCCTAGGAGATACGCAGTATTTT,CASSLVGGTLGDTQYF
TRBJ1-1,few,TRBV3-1,-,14,TGTGCCAGCAGCCAAGTAGCAGGGATAACTGAAGCTTTCTTT,CASSQVAGITEAFF
TRBJ2-7,-,TRBV11-2,TRBD1,13,TGTGCCAGCAGACGTGGGGACAGCTACGAGCAGTACTTC,CASRRGDSYEQYF
TRBJ2-3,many,TRBV20-1,TRBD1,14,TGCAGTGCTAGGAAGGGACAGGGCACAGATACGCAGTATTTT,CSARKGQGTDTQYF
TRBJ2-2,many,TRBV9,-,12,TGTGCCAGCAGCGTAGGTCCCGGGGAGCTGTTTTTT,CASSVGPGELFF
TRBJ2-7,-,TRBV27,-,14,TGTGCCAGCAGTTTATTCGGCGGACTTTACGAGCAGTACTTC,CASSLFGGLYEQYF
TRBJ2-3,few,TRBV28,-,15,TGTGCCAGCCCCCCGACGGTGACGCGGCCAGATACGCAGTATTTT,CASPPTVTRPDTQYF
TRBJ2-7,-,TRBV4-2,TRBD2,15,TGTGCCAGCAGCCAAGGACTAGCGGCTGCCTACGAGCAGTACTTC,CASSQGLAAAYEQYF
TRBJ2-7,many,TRBV28,-,16,TGTGCCAGCAGATGGGGGGGCGCGATTATCTCCTACGAGCAGTACTTC,CASRWGGAIISYEQYF
TRBJ2-7,-,TRBV2,TRBD2,16,TGTGCCAGCAGTGAACGGACTAGCGCCTACTCCTACGAGCAGTACTTC,CASSERTSAYSYEQYF
TRBJ2-1,many,TRBV7-2,-,12,TGTGCCAGCAGCCCCTCGGCCCGGGAGCAGTTCTTC,CASSPSAREQFF
TRBJ2-5,-,TRBV5-6,-,20,TGTGCCAGCAGCTTGGAAATGCGCTCGTCAGGGGGGTCGAGACAAGAGACCCAGTACTTC,CASSLEMRSSGGSRQETQYF
TRBJ2-1,many,TRBV28,-,16,TGTGCCAGCTTATTTACCACCGGGACTTCCTACAATGAGCAGTTCTTC,CASLFTTGTSYNEQFF
TRBJ2-5,many,TRBV28,-,16,TGTGCCAGCAGAAGACGGGGGGCCGGATTATTGGGGACCCAGTACTTC,CASRRRGAGLLGTQYF
TRBJ2-3,many,TRBV10-3,TRBD2,15,TGTGCCATCAGCTTTAGCGGGAGGGAGACAGATACGCAGTATTTT,CAISFSGRETDTQYF
TRBJ2-7,-,TRBV6-5,TRBD1,15,TGTGCCAGCAGTTATTCCGGGACAGGGGGTTTCGAGCAGTACTTC,CASSYSGTGGFEQYF
TRBJ2-7,many,TRBV28,-,16,TGTGCCAGCAGTTTATGGCAGGGGTTGGGGTCTTACGAGCAGTACTTC,CASSLWQGLGSYEQYF
TRBJ2-6,many,TRBV3-1,-,15,TGTGCCAGCAGCCCACATGCGATCGGGGCCAACGTCCTGACTTTC,CASSPHAIGANVLTF
TRBJ2-2,few,TRBV30,-,14,TGTGCCTGGAGTGAAGGAGACGTCACCGGGGAGCTGTTTTTT,CAWSEGDVTGELFF